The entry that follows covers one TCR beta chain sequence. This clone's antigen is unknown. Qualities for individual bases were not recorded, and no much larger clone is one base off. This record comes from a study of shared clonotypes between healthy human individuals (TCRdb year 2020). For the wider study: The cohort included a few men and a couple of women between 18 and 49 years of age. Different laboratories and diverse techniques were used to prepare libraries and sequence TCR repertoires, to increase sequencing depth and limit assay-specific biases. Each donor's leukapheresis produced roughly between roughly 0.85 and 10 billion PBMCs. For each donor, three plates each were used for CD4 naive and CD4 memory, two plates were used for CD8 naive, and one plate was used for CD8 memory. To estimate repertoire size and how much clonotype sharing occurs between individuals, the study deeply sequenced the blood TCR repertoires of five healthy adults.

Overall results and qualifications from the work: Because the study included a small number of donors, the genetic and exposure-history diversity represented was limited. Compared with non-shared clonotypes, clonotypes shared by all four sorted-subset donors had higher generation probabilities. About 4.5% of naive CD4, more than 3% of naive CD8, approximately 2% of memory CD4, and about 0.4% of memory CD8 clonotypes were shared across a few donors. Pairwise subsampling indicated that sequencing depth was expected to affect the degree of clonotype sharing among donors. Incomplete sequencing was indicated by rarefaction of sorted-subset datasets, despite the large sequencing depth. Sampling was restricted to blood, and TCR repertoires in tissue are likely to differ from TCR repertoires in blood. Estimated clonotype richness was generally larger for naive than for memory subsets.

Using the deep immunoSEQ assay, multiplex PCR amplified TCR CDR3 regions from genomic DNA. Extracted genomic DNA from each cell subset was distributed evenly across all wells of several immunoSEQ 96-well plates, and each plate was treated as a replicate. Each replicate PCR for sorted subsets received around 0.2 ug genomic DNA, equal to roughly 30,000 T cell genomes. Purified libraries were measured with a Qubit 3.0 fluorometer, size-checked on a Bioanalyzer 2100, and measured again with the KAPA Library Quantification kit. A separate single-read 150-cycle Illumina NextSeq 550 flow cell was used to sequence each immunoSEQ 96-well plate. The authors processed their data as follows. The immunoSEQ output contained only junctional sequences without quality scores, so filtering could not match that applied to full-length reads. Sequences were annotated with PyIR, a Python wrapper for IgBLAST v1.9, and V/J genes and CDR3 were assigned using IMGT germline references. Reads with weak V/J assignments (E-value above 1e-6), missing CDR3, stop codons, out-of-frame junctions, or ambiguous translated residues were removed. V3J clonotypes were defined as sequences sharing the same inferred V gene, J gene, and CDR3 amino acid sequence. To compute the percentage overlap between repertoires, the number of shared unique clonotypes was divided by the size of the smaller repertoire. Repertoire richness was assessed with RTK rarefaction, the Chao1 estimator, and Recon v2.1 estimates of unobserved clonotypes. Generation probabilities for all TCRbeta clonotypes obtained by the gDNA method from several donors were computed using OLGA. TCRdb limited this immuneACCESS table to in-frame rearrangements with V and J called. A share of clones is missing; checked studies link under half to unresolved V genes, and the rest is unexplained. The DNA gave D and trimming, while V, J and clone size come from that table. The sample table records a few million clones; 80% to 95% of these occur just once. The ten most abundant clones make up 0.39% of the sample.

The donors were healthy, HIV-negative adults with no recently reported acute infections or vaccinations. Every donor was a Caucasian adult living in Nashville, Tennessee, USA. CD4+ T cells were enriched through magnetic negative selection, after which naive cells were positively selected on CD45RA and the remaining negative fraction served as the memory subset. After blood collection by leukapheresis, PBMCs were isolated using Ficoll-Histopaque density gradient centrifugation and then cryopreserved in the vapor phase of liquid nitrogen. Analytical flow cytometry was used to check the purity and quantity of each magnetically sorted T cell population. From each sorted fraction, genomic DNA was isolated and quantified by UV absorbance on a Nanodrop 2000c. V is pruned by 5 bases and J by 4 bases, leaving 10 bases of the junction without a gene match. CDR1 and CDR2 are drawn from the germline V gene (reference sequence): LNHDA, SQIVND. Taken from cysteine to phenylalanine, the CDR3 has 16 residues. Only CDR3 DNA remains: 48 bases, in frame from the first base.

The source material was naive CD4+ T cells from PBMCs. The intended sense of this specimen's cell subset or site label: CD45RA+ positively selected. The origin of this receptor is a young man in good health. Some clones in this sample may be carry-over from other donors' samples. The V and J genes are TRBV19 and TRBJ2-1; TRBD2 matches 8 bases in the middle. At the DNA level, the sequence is TGTGCCAGTAGTCCCCCCGGGAGGGCCACTTACAATGAGCAGTTCTTC. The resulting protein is CASSPPGRATYNEQFF.